The 8 T cell receptor beta chains below come from one sample, sequenced in a study of OX40 agonist ivuxolimab in advanced cancers. Clones were read by immunoSEQ multiplex PCR, and TCRdb kept only the in-frame ones, dropping some. The sample consists of about 110,000 clones, roughly nine tenths of them appearing once. This sample comprised CD4+ or CD8+ T cells sorted from blood, obtained in a trial of the OX40 agonist ivuxolimab. The source is an adult with an advanced solid tumor such as melanoma, head and neck, liver or kidney cancer.

In the case of this clone: This sample also contains other DNA sequences that code for the same CDR3. This chain links TRBV29-1 with TRBJ2-5, with 7 bases fitting TRBD2. Germline V gene lookup returns CDR1 SQVTM and CDR2 ANQGSEA. The CDR3 covers 12 residues. The ends lost 2 bases at V and 5 bases at J; junction bases unmatched: 2. CDR3 nucleotide sequence: TGCAGCGTTGAAAGGGGAGGGGAGACCCAGTACTTC. Translation gives CSVERGGETQYF.

The chain has TRBV6-5 and TRBJ1-6; no clear D gene. Trimming took off 11 bases at V and 10 bases at J, with 6 bases between the two ends. Germline V gene sequence: CDR1 MNHEY, CDR2 SVGAGI. The CDR3 length is 9 residues. The CDR3 here is CAGESPLHF. CDR3 nucleotide sequence: TGTGCCGGCGAGTCACCCCTCCACTTT.

This chain joins TRBV11-1 and TRBJ1-5; no reliable D call. The CDR3 has 13 amino acids. V lost 1 base and J lost 6, with 7 bases in between. Germline CDR1 is SGHAT and CDR2 is FQDESV (reference sequence). In DNA form, the CDR3 reads TGTGCCAGCAGCTTAGATCTGGGTCAGCCCCAGCATTTT. This codes for CASSLDLGQPQHF.

This chain connects TRBV2 to TRBJ1-2; a weak D match, TRBD1 (5 bases). Trimming left V 5 bases short and J 2 bases short, with 9 bases between. This CDR3 has 13 amino acids. Germline V CDR1 and CDR2: SNHLY, FYNNEI. This CDR3 reads CASSQPGNYGYTF. The CDR3, as DNA: TGTGCCAGCAGTCAACCAGGGAACTATGGCTACACCTTC.

The chain couples TRBV7-2 to TRBJ1-3, with unresolved D. The CDR3 runs to 13 residues. V was trimmed by 4 bases and J by 4 bases, leaving 8 bases between them. From germline, CDR1 is SGHTA and CDR2 FQGNSA. The CDR3 DNA sequence: TGTGCCAGCAGCTCCTCCGGGGGAAACACCATATATTTT. Translated, it gives CASSSSGGNTIYF. Drawing the rest from reference TRBV7-2 and TRBJ1-3, the complete variable domain is GAGVSQSPSNKVTEKGKDVELRCDPISGHTALYWYRQSLGQGLEFLIYFQGNSAPDKSGLPSDRFSAERTGGSVSTLTIQRTQQEDSAVYLCASSSSGGNTIYFGEGSWLTVV.

This rearrangement joins TRBV7-9 to TRBJ2-7; D perhaps matches TRBD1 (6 bases). CDR1 is SEHNR and CDR2 is FQNEAQ in the germline V gene (reference sequence). CDR3 length: 14 residues. V gave up 1 base and J gave up 4 bases, with 11 bases separating them. The CDR3 nucleotides are TGTGCCAGCAGCTTAGGGGGGCAGGGGTACGAGCAGTACTTC. It specifies CASSLGGQGYEQYF. Based on the CDR3 plus reference TRBV7-9 and TRBJ2-7, the full variable domain is DTGVSQNPRHKITKRGQNVTFRCDPISEHNRLYWYRQTLGQGPEFLTYFQNEAQLEKSRLLSDRFSAERPKGSFSTLEIQRTEQGDSAMYLCASSLGGQGYEQYFGPGTRLTVT.

The chain couples TRBV7-9 to TRBJ1-3; TRBD1 aligns across 9 bases. The J segment lost 5 bases and the V segment lost 4 bases, leaving 6 bases of the junction unmatched. CDR1 is SEHNR, CDR2 FQNEAQ, per germline (reference sequence). This CDR3 has 15 amino acids. CDR3 protein: CASSSGTGFRNTIYF. CDR3 in DNA: TGTGCCAGCAGCTCCGGGACAGGGTTCCGAAACACCATATATTTT. Full variable domain (remainder filled in from reference TRBV7-9 and TRBJ1-3): DTGVSQNPRHKITKRGQNVTFRCDPISEHNRLYWYRQTLGQGPEFLTYFQNEAQLEKSRLLSDRFSAERPKGSFSTLEIQRTEQGDSAMYLCASSSGTGFRNTIYFGEGSWLTVV.

V usage is TRBV27 and J usage is TRBJ2-5; D gene uncertain. There are 15 residues in the CDR3. Germline CDR1 reads MNHEY; CDR2 reads SMNVEV (reference sequence). The ends were cut back, 5 bases at V and 3 bases at J, with 16 bases in the middle. CDR3 sequence: CASSPLGALKETQYF. The CDR3 DNA sequence: TGTGCCAGCAGTCCCCTTGGCGCACTCAAAGAGACCCAGTACTTC.